This T cell receptor (beta chain) is from a study of regulatory T cells in long-lasting Graves disease. iRepertoire HTBI primers and Arm-PCR of CDR3 regions built TCR beta libraries. In the authors' methods: Taken together, the samples had around 60 TRBV and 14 TRBJ segments identified. Each CDR3 protein gets one entry after TCRdb re-called the multiplex PCR reads with MiXCR. TCRdb's processing, not the authors', yielded these V and J calls. Found here are roughly 400,000 distinct CDR3 sequences, around 16% of them singletons; the top ten hold approximately 7.8%. Time point noted: newly diagnosed GD, antithyroid drugs for less than 3 months. Preparation of the TCR library used RNA extracted from PBMCs. The data also belong to a second study, concerning T cells in Graves' hyperthyroidism and ophthalmopathy.

The sequencing used peripheral blood mononuclear cells (PBMCs), collected at new diagnosis, from a patient treated with antithyroid drugs. The sequence was obtained from a woman in her thirties or forties with Graves disease.

CDR3 in DNA: TGCAGTGCTACAGGGAGTATGGGTGAAAAACTGTTTTTT. Its protein is CSATGSMGEKLFF. The rearrangement uses TRBV20-1 and TRBJ1-4; D might be TRBD1 (5 bases). The CDR3 is made up of 13 amino acids. CDR1 DFQATT and CDR2 SNEGSKA come from the germline V gene (reference sequence). V was cut by 4 bases and J by 7 bases, with 13 bases left in between.